Listed here are 21 T cell receptor beta chains from one sample, sequenced in a study of CD8+ T cells in alopecia areata. TCR sequencing used cDNA made by reverse transcription of extracted RNA. The data were produced by immunoSEQ multiplex PCR, yet TCRdb's version contains in-frame clones alone and is incomplete. The sample carries hundreds of thousands of clones, about 68% recorded once. Sample: CD4+ T cells sorted from blood, taken at week 0. All receptors derive from a human donor with alopecia areata.

The chain employs TRBV19 and TRBJ1-5; D may be TRBD1 (5 bases). CDR1 and CDR2 (germline): LNHDA, SQIVND (reference sequence). V lost 5 bases and J 3 bases, leaving 8 bases between the germline ends. The CDR3 has 13 residues. CDR3 sequence reads: CASSRQYNQPQHF. The CDR3 region has the DNA TGTGCCAGTAGTCGACAGTACAATCAGCCCCAGCATTTT.

This chain connects TRBV29-1 to TRBJ1-2; D gene uncertain. Germline CDR1 SQVTM, CDR2 ANQGSEA. Trimming removed 8 bases from V and 3 bases from J, with 10 bases in between. This CDR3 comprises 11 residues. The CDR3 here is CSLGGDYGYTF. DNA of the CDR3: TGCAGCTTAGGTGGGGACTATGGCTACACCTTC.

This sequence joins TRBV5-6 and TRBJ1-5, with D tentatively TRBD1 (6 bases). V gave up 3 bases and J gave up 1 base, with 14 bases separating them. CDR1 and CDR2 from the germline V gene are SGHDT and YYEEEE. This CDR3 has 16 amino acids. CDR3 in DNA: TGTGCCAGCAGCTCGGAGAAGCAGGGGAGCAATCAGCCCCAGCATTTT. It codes for CASSSEKQGSNQPQHF.

V and J are TRBV2 and TRBJ2-5; the D gene could be TRBD1 or TRBD2 (5 bases each). The CDR3 covers 14 residues. Germline loops: CDR1 SNHLY, CDR2 FYNNEI. Trimming cost V 4 bases and J 5 bases, with 14 bases left between them. The CDR3 region is CASSGRGARETQYF. The CDR3 region has the DNA TGTGCCAGCAGTGGTCGAGGGGCACGGGAGACCCAGTACTTC. The full variable domain, its missing parts supplied by reference TRBV2 and TRBJ2-5, is EPEVTQTPSHQVTQMGQEVILRCVPISNHLYFYWYRQILGQKVEFLVSFYNNEISEKSEIFDDQFSVERPDGSNFTLKIRSTKLEDSAMYFCASSGRGARETQYFGPGTRLLVL.

The V call is TRBV29-1, the J call TRBJ2-7; D perhaps matches TRBD1 (6 bases). Trimming cost V 5 bases and J 1 base, with 9 bases left between them. The CDR3 length is 12 residues. Germline V gene data show CDR1 as SQVTM and CDR2 as ANQGSEA. Here the CDR3 DNA reads TGCAGCGTTCAGACAGGTTCCTACGAGCAGTACTTC. This codes for CSVQTGSYEQYF.

The chain recombines TRBV4-2 with TRBJ2-2, with D possibly matching TRBD2 (5 bases). Germline V CDR1 and CDR2: LGHNA, YNFKEQ. This CDR3 comprises 14 residues. The ends were cut back, 2 bases at V and 4 bases at J, with 8 bases in the middle. The CDR3 nucleotides are TGTGCCAGCAGCCAATCGGGGTCCACCGGGGAGCTGTTTTTT. Translating gives CASSQSGSTGELFF.

The CDR3 DNA reads TGTGCCAGCAGCTTAGCGGGCAGGGTGCCCTCCTACGAGCAGTACTTC. Protein sequence: CASSLAGRVPSYEQYF. The chain uses TRBV7-2 and TRBJ2-7; a weak D match, TRBD1 (5 bases). The germline gives CDR1 SGHTA, CDR2 FQGNSA. V gave up 0 bases and J gave up 0 bases, with 12 bases separating them. The CDR3 spans 16 residues.

This clone turned up a few times. V usage is TRBV7-2 and J usage is TRBJ2-3, with no clear D. The CDR3 is 16 residues long. The V end lost 5 bases, the J end lost 2 bases, and 17 bases lay between the germline ends. CDR1 is SGHTA and CDR2 is FQGNSA in the germline V gene. CDR3 coding DNA: TGTGCCAGCAGCGCTAACCCAGATCCCCACACAGATACGCAGTATTTT. Its protein is CASSANPDPHTDTQYF.

The chain couples TRBV9 to TRBJ1-2, with D possibly matching TRBD1 (5 bases). Germline assignment: CDR1 SGDLS and CDR2 YYNGEE. The CDR3 length is 15 residues. Deletions cut 0 bases from V and 8 bases from J, with 17 bases between. CDR3 sequence reads: CASSVGGTAIGGYTF. The CDR3, as DNA: TGTGCCAGCAGCGTAGGAGGGACTGCCATCGGGGGCTACACCTTC.

The chain uses TRBV5-1 and TRBJ2-1; D tentatively reads TRBD1 or TRBD2 (5 bases each). The CDR3 sequence is 15 residues long. The V and J ends lost 1 base and 5 bases respectively, with 13 bases between them. CDR1 and CDR2 from the germline V gene are SGHRS and YFSETQ. This chain's CDR3 is CASSLLPGTNNEQFF. The DNA for the CDR3 is TGCGCCAGCAGCTTGCTACCCGGGACCAACAATGAGCAGTTCTTC.

V usage is TRBV7-2 and J usage is TRBJ2-7; 10 positions agree with TRBD1. The germline CDR1 and CDR2 sequences are SGHTA and FQGNSA. CDR3 length: 15 residues. Unmatched junction bases numbered 7, after V lost 5 bases and J lost 3 bases. The CDR3 region has the DNA TGTGCCAGCAGCGCGGACAGGGGGAATTTCTACGAGCAGTACTTC. This translates into CASSADRGNFYEQYF.

The rearrangement uses TRBV2 and TRBJ2-5, with 8 positions matching TRBD1. The junction had 2 bases not matched to a gene; V was cut back by 6 bases and J by 2 bases. Germline V gene data show CDR1 as SNHLY and CDR2 as FYNNEI. The CDR3 loop spans 13 amino acids. The CDR3 protein is CASRRDRQETQYF. CDR3 coding DNA: TGTGCCAGCAGGCGGGACAGGCAAGAGACCCAGTACTTC.

The chain links TRBV15 to TRBJ2-7; D is unclear. Trimming shortened V by 0 bases and J by 3 bases, and 3 bases separated the two germline ends. The CDR3 sequence is 12 residues long. CDR1 and CDR2 from the germline V gene are LNHNV and YYDKDF (reference sequence). Here the CDR3 DNA reads TGTGCCACCAGCAGAGATCACTACGAGCAGTACTTC. Translated: CATSRDHYEQYF.

The chain is built from TRBV10-3 and TRBJ1-5; no firm D call. CDR1 is ENHRY, CDR2 SYGVKD, per germline. With 0 bases removed from V and 7 bases from J, the gap between germline ends came to 10 bases. CDR3 length: 14 residues. The CDR3: CAISESTREQPQHF. The CDR3 coding sequence is TGTGCCATCAGTGAGTCGACTCGGGAGCAGCCCCAGCATTTT.

The chain uses TRBV7-3 and TRBJ2-5, with D maybe TRBD1 (8 bases). Germline V gives CDR1 SGHTA, CDR2 FQGTGA. The ends were cut back, 4 bases at V and 2 bases at J, with 14 bases in the middle. This CDR3 contains 15 residues. The CDR3 protein is CASSSDRGGQETQYF. In DNA, the CDR3 is TGTGCCAGCAGCTCCGACAGGGGAGGGCAAGAGACCCAGTACTTC.

This clone was picked up a small number of times. The rearrangement joins TRBV6-6 to TRBJ2-5; TRBD2 agrees at 7 bases. The ends lost 6 bases at V and 4 bases at J; junction bases unmatched: 14. The CDR3 sequence is 16 residues long. The germline V gene has CDR1 MNHNY and CDR2 SVGAGI (reference sequence). DNA of the CDR3: TGTGCCAGCAGCTCTTACGTGTGGGGCGGGGGAGAGACCCAGTACTTC. It encodes CASSSYVWGGGETQYF.

CDR3 protein: CAWSPPGWNSPLHF. In DNA form, the CDR3 reads TGTGCCTGGAGTCCCCCAGGTTGGAATTCACCCCTCCACTTT. The chain joins TRBV30 to TRBJ1-6; D gene uncertain. V dropped 2 bases and J dropped 7 bases, with 12 bases sitting between them. In germline, CDR1 is GTSNPN, CDR2 SVGIG (reference sequence). The CDR3 extends over 14 amino acids.

The chain uses TRBV29-1 and TRBJ1-1; D remains unclear. V lost 3 bases to trimming and J lost 4 bases, with 9 bases between them. The CDR3 is 12 residues long. In germline, CDR1 is SQVTM, CDR2 ANQGSEA. The CDR3 coding sequence is TGCAGCGTTGATCTGCGCGGCACTGAAGCTTTCTTT. Amino acids: CSVDLRGTEAFF.

The chain combines TRBV7-9 with TRBJ2-1; 10 bases are a match to TRBD2. CDR3 size: 14 residues. After removal of 4 bases from V and 4 bases from J, the junction contained 1 base not matched to a gene. Germline assignment: CDR1 SEHNR and CDR2 FQNEAQ (reference sequence). This CDR3 is CASSWTSGYNEQFF. The CDR3 nucleotides are TGTGCCAGCAGCTGGACTAGCGGTTACAATGAGCAGTTCTTC.

The chain recombines TRBV7-2 with TRBJ2-3; D call uncertain. There are 12 residues in the CDR3. Germline CDR1 SGHTA, CDR2 FQGNSA. Between the trimmed V and J ends, which lost 2 bases and 5 bases, there was a span of 5 bases. CDR3 coding DNA: TGTGCCAGCAGCTTATTGAAAGATACGCAGTATTTT. This codes for CASSLLKDTQYF.

A single count supports this clone. The identical CDR3 is also encoded by other nucleotide sequences in the sample. This chain uses TRBV29-1 with TRBJ1-1; 7 bases line up with TRBD1. The CDR3 loop spans 13 amino acids. The trim removed 6 bases at V and 0 bases at J, leaving 4 bases unmatched. Germline-derived CDR1 and CDR2 are SQVTM and ANQGSEA. CDR3 bases: TGCAGCGTGTGGACAGGCTTGAACACTGAAGCTTTCTTT. Its protein product is CSVWTGLNTEAFF.